Below, one T cell receptor beta chain is given with its context. Antigen: not known. The germline gives CDR1 MNHEY, CDR2 SVGEGT. The CDR3 length is 13 residues. Trimming removed 5 bases at V and 6 bases at J, with 14 bases between. A universal primer site was created by template switching, with the cDNA bearing unique molecular identifiers. TCRdb analysed the 5' RACE reads with MiXCR anew, one entry per CDR3 protein. The sample has 640,000 or so distinct CDR3 sequences, around 6% seen once. The sample belongs to a study of identical twins. Study-wide results and caveats: Twins' surplus sharing was weaker for beta out-of-frame sequences. Zero-insertion analyses were open to partial confounding by invariant MAIT and iNKT cells.

Sequenced sample: naive T cells sorted from blood. V is TRBV6-2 or TRBV6-3 and J is TRBJ2-7; weak D call: TRBD2 (6 bases). The sequence was obtained from a man aged 18 to 30 in good health. For the CDR3, the DNA is TGTGCCAGCAGTAGCCGGGGGACCTCCGAGCAGTACTTC. It specifies CASSSRGTSEQYF.